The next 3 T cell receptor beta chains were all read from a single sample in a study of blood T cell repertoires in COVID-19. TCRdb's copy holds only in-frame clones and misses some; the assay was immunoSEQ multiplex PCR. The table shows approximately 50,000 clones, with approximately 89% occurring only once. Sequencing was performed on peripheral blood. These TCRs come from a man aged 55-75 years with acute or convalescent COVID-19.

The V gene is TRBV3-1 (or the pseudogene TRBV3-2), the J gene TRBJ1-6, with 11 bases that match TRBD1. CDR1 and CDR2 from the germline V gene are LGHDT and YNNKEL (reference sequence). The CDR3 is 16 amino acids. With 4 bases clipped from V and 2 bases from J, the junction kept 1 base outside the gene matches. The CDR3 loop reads CASSRTGGTYNSPLHF. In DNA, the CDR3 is TGTGCCAGCAGCCGGACAGGGGGCACCTATAATTCACCCCTCCACTTT.

This CDR3 is CASLRDKNNSPLHF. The CDR3 DNA reads as TGTGCCAGCTTACGGGACAAAAATAATTCACCCCTCCACTTT. The V call is TRBV18, the J call TRBJ1-6; tentatively, D is TRBD1 (6 bases). The CDR3 is made up of 14 amino acids. Germline values: CDR1 KGHSH, CDR2 LQKENI. V was clipped by 7 bases and J by 5 bases, with 12 bases between them.

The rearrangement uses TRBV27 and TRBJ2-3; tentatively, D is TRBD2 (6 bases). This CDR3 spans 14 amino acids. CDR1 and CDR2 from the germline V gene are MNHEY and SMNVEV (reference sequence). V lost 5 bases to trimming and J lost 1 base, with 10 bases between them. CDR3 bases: TGTGCCAGCAGTGTGTCTAGCGGCACAGATACGCAGTATTTT. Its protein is CASSVSSGTDTQYF.